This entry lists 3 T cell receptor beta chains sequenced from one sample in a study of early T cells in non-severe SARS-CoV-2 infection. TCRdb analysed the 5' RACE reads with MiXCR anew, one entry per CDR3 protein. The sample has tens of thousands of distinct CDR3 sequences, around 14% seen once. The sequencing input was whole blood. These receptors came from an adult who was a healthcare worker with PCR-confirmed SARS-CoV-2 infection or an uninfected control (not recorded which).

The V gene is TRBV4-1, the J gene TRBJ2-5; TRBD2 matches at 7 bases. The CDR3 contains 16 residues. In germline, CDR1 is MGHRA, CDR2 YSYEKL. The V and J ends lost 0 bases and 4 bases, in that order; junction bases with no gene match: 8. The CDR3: CASSQDLAGVRETQYF. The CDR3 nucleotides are TGCGCCAGCAGCCAAGATCTGGCGGGAGTGAGAGAGACCCAGTACTTC.

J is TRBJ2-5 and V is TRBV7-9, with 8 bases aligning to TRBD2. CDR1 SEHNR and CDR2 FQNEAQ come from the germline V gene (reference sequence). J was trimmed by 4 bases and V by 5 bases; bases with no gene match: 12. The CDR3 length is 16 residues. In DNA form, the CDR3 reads TGTGCCAGCAGCCCAAGCGGGAGCAGGGCCATAGAGACCCAGTACTTC. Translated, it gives CASSPSGSRAIETQYF.

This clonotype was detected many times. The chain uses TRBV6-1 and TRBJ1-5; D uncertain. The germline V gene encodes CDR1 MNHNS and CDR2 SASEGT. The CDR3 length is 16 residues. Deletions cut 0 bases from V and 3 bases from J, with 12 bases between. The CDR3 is CASSEASGPFNQPQHF. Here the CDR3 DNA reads TGTGCCAGCAGTGAAGCGTCCGGGCCATTCAATCAGCCCCAGCATTTT.